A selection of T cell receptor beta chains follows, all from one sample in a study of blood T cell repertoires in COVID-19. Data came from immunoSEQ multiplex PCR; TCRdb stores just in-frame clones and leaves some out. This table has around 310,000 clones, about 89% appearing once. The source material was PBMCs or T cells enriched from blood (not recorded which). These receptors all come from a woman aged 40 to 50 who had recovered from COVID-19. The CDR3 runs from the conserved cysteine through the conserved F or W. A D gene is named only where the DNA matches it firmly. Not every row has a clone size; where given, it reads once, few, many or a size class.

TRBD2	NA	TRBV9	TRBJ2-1	CASTPVGRGGQDEQFF	TGTGCCAGCACCCCAGTTGGTCGGGGGGGCCAAGATGAGCAGTTCTTC
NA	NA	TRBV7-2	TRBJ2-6	CASGSGAGANVLTF	TGTGCCAGCGGATCAGGGGCTGGGGCCAACGTCCTGACTTTC
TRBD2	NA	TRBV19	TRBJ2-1	CASSFRTSGRGYNEQFF	TGTGCCAGTAGTTTCCGGACTAGCGGGAGAGGGTACAATGAGCAGTTCTTC
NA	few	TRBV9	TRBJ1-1	CASSVATGEAFF	TGTGCCAGCAGCGTAGCTACGGGTGAAGCTTTCTTT
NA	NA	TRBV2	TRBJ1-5	CASSDVEAQPQHF	TGTGCCAGCAGTGATGTGGAGGCTCAGCCCCAGCATTTT
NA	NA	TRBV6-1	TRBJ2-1	CASSELWAASPSPYYNEQFF	TGTGCCAGCAGTGAACTTTGGGCAGCCTCTCCCTCTCCCTACTACAATGAGCAGTTCTTC
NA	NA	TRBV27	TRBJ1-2	CASSLGTHSNYGYTF	TGTGCCAGCAGTTTAGGGACACACTCTAACTATGGCTACACCTTC
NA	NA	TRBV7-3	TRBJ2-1	CASSLGSTGLNEQFF	TGTGCCAGCAGCTTAGGCAGTACAGGGTTAAATGAGCAGTTCTTC
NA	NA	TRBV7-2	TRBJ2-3	CASSFRGNPDTQYF	TGTGCCAGCAGCTTTAGAGGTAATCCAGATACGCAGTATTTT
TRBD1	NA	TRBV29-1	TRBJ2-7	CSVGFTGGEQYF	TGCAGCGTTGGGTTTACAGGGGGCGAGCAGTACTTC
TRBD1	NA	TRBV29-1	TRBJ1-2	CSAQDREGGYTF	TGCAGCGCTCAGGACAGGGAGGGTGGCTACACCTTC
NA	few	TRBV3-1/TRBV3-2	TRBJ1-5	CASSATYNQPQHF	TGTGCCAGCAGCGCGACATACAATCAGCCCCAGCATTTT
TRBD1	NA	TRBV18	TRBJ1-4	CASSREQGILIGKLFF	TGTGCCAGCTCGCGAGAACAGGGGATCCTAATCGGAAAACTGTTTTTT
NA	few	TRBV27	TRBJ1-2	CASSLRGYGYTF	TGTGCCAGCAGTTTAAGGGGTTATGGCTACACCTTC
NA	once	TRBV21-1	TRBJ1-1	CASSPRGRRTEAFF	TGTGCCAGCAGCCCCAGGGGGCGCAGGACTGAAGCTTTCTTT
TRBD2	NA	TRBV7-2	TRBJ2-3	CASSLSISGSHTDGQYF	TGTGCCAGCAGCTTATCGATTAGCGGGAGCCACACGGATGGGCAGTATTTT
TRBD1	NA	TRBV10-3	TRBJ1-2	CAIRDGQGNYGYTF	TGTGCCATCAGGGACGGACAGGGAAACTATGGCTACACCTTC
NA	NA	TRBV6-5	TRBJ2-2	CASSYGLLDTGELFF	TGTGCCAGCAGTTACGGTCTGTTAGACACCGGGGAGCTGTTTTTT
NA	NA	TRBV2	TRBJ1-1	CASMQAHQGTEAFF	TGTGCCAGCATGCAGGCCCATCAGGGCACTGAAGCTTTCTTT
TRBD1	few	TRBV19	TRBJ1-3	CASGQVSGNTIYF	TGTGCCAGTGGACAGGTCTCTGGAAACACCATATATTTT
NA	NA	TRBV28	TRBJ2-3	CASNVRGTGTDTQYF	TGTGCCAGCAACGTGAGGGGGACCGGCACAGATACGCAGTATTTT
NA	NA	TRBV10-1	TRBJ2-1	CASSDGGGTEQFF	TGCGCCAGCAGTGACGGAGGAGGGACTGAGCAGTTCTTC
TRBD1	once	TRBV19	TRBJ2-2	CASSIRQGAGELFF	TGTGCCAGTAGTATCAGACAGGGGGCCGGGGAGCTGTTTTTT
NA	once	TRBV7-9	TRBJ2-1	CASSGSGEHSYNEQFF	TGTGCCAGCAGCGGCTCAGGGGAGCATTCCTACAATGAGCAGTTCTTC
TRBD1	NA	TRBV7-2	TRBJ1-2	CASGRQGAHNYGYTF	TGTGCCAGCGGAAGACAGGGGGCTCATAACTATGGCTACACCTTC
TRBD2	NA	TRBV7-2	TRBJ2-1	CASSSRTSGASSYNEQFF	TGTGCCAGCAGCTCCCGGACTAGCGGAGCCAGCTCCTACAATGAGCAGTTCTTC
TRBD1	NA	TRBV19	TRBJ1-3	CASYRQGEGGNTIYF	TGTGCCAGTTATCGACAGGGAGAAGGTGGAAACACCATATATTTT
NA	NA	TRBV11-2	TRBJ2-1	CASSPSRGSYNEQFF	TGTGCCAGCAGCCCCTCGCGGGGTTCATACAATGAGCAGTTCTTC